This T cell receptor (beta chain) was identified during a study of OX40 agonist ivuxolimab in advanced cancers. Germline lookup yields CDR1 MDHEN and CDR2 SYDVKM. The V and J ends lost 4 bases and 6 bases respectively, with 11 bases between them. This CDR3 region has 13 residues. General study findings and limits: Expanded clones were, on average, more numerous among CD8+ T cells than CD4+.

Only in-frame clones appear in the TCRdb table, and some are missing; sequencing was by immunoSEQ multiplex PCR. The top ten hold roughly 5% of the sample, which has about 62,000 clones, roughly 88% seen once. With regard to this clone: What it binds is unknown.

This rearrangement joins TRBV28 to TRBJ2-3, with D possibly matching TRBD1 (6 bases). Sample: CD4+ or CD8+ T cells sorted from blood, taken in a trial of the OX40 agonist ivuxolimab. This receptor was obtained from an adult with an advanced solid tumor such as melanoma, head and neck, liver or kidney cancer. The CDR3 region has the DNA TGTGCCAGCAGTTCAGGGGATGGCGATACGCAGTATTTT. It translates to CASSSGDGDTQYF.